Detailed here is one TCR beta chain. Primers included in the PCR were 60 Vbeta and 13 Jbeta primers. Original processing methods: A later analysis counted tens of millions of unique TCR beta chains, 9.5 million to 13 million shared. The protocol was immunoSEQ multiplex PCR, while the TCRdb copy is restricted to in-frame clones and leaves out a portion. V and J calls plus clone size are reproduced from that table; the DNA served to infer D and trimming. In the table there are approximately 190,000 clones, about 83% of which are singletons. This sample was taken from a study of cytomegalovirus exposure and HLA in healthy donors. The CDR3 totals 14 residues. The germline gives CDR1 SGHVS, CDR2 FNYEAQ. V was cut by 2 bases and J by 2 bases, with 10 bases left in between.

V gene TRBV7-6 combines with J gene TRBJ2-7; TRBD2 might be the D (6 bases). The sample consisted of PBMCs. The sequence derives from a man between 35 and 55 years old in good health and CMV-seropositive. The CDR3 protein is CASSLSGPAYEQYF. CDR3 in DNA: TGTGCCAGCAGCTTAAGCGGGCCAGCCTACGAGCAGTACTTC.